Listed here are 19 T cell receptor beta chains from one sample, sequenced in a study of T cell responses to AZD1222 COVID-19 vaccine. TCRdb keeps only in-frame clones here, not all; method: immunoSEQ multiplex PCR. The sample holds 150,000 or so clones, less than 90% seen once. Sequencing was performed on peripheral blood, taken after recovery from COVID-19. The receptors shown here come from an adult who had recovered from COVID-19.

The chain carries TRBV28 and TRBJ1-1; weak D call: TRBD1 (6 bases). The CDR3 runs 14 residues. V lost 6 bases, J lost 1 base, and 12 bases lay in between. Germline values: CDR1 MDHEN, CDR2 SYDVKM. Here the CDR3 reads CASSLQGGNTEAFF. The CDR3 DNA sequence: TGTGCCAGCAGCTTACAGGGTGGGAACACTGAAGCTTTCTTT.

The chain employs TRBV6-5 and TRBJ1-3; D perhaps matches TRBD1 (5 bases). The CDR3 has 13 residues. The V and J ends lost 7 bases and 2 bases respectively, with 9 bases between them. The germline CDR1 and CDR2 sequences are MNHEY and SVGAGI. The CDR3 bases are TGTGCCAGCAAGGGCAGGGCTGGAAACACCATATATTTT. Translated: CASKGRAGNTIYF.

The chain has TRBV15 and TRBJ1-4; D call uncertain. The CDR3 covers 15 residues. Per the germline V gene, CDR1 is LNHNV and CDR2 is YYDKDF (reference sequence). Deletions cut 2 bases from V and 2 bases from J, with 9 bases between. In DNA, the CDR3 is TGTGCCACCAGCAGAAACTTGGGGACTAATGAAAAACTGTTTTTT. This translates into CATSRNLGTNEKLFF.

This clone was seen more than once but under ten times. V and J are TRBV10-3 and TRBJ2-7, with D perhaps matching TRBD1 or TRBD2 (5 bases each). V lost 5 bases and J 4 bases, leaving 21 bases between the germline ends. Germline V gives CDR1 ENHRY, CDR2 SYGVKD. The CDR3 is 16 residues long. In nucleotides, the CDR3 is TGTGCCATCAGTTCGAGGAAAAGGGGAGTGGGATACGAGCAGTACTTC. It yields the protein CAISSRKRGVGYEQYF.

The CDR3 DNA reads TGTGCCAGCAGTCAGACCCACAGGGGGGAGGTAAACATTCAGTACTTC. Residues: CASSQTHRGEVNIQYF. The V call is TRBV27, the J call TRBJ2-4, with 8 bases fitting TRBD1. CDR3 length equals 16 residues. Germline CDR1 and CDR2: MNHEY and SMNVEV (reference sequence). V lost 5 bases and J lost 6; bases outside the gene matches: 12.

The rearrangement uses TRBV6-2 or TRBV6-3 and TRBJ2-1; TRBD2 matches at 8 bases. V gave up 6 bases and J gave up 3 bases; unmatched junction bases: 13. CDR3 length: 17 residues. Germline CDR1 reads MNHEY; CDR2 reads SVGEGT. This CDR3 is CASSLEASGRLYNEQFF. In DNA, the CDR3 is TGTGCCAGCAGCTTGGAAGCTAGCGGGCGACTCTACAATGAGCAGTTCTTC.

This chain joins TRBV20-1 and TRBJ2-3, with D hard to call. V lost 3 bases to trimming and J lost 3 bases, with 16 bases between them. The CDR3 totals 15 residues. Germline V gives CDR1 DFQATT, CDR2 SNEGSKA (reference sequence). CDR3 residues: CSASFEELITDTQYF. The CDR3 DNA follows: TGCAGTGCTAGTTTCGAGGAATTAATTACAGATACGCAGTATTTT.

The chain carries TRBV4-1 and TRBJ2-3, with D possibly matching TRBD2 (6 bases). The germline V gene encodes CDR1 MGHRA and CDR2 YSYEKL. V gave up 0 bases and J gave up 6 bases, with 19 bases separating them. CDR3 length: 17 residues. This CDR3 is CASSQDPRGASEDTQYF. DNA for the CDR3: TGCGCCAGCAGCCAAGATCCCCGCGGGGCATCCGAGGATACGCAGTATTTT.

This chain joins TRBV2 and TRBJ2-3; unclear D gene. Looked up from germline, CDR1 is SNHLY and CDR2 is FYNNEI. The CDR3 has 12 residues. Trimming shortened V by 2 bases and J by 6 bases, and 6 bases separated the two germline ends. The CDR3 DNA reads TGTGCCAGCAGTGAACGTCGGGATACGCAGTATTTT. Translation gives CASSERRDTQYF. The full variable domain, in which reference TRBV2 and TRBJ2-3 provide the parts outside the CDR3, is EPEVTQTPSHQVTQMGQEVILRCVPISNHLYFYWYRQILGQKVEFLVSFYNNEISEKSEIFDDQFSVERPDGSNFTLKIRSTKLEDSAMYFCASSERRDTQYFGPGTRLTVL.

This clone was seen only once. J is TRBJ1-1 and V is TRBV2; unclear D gene. From germline, CDR1 is SNHLY and CDR2 FYNNEI. The CDR3 sequence is 14 residues long. V lost 1 base and J 3 bases, leaving 9 bases between the germline ends. CDR3 DNA: TGTGCCAGCAGTGAAGATATGGCAGACACTGAAGCTTTCTTT. Its translation is CASSEDMADTEAFF.

This sequence joins TRBV25-1 and TRBJ1-1; D not certain. There are 15 residues in the CDR3. Trimming cost V 1 base and J 3 bases, with 12 bases left between them. CDR1 is MGHDK, CDR2 SYGVNS, per germline. The CDR3 nucleotides read TGTGCCAGCAGTGAATGGAGGGAGACGGACACTGAAGCTTTCTTT. Protein sequence: CASSEWRETDTEAFF. Filled out from reference TRBV25-1 and TRBJ1-1, the complete variable domain reads EADIYQTPRYLVIGTGKKITLECSQTMGHDKMYWYQQDPGMELHLIHYSYGVNSTEKGDLSSESTVSRIRTEHFPLTLESARPSHTSQYLCASSEWRETDTEAFFGQGTRLTVV.

The V gene is TRBV3-1 (or the pseudogene TRBV3-2), the J gene TRBJ2-7, with a possible D match to TRBD1 (6 bases). Per the germline V gene, CDR1 is LGHDT and CDR2 is YNNKEL (reference sequence). The CDR3 runs 15 residues. With 3 bases removed from V and 2 bases from J, the gap between germline ends came to 14 bases. CDR3 sequence reads: CASSHLDRPPYEQYF. The CDR3, as DNA: TGTGCCAGCAGCCATCTCGACAGGCCCCCCTACGAGCAGTACTTC.

This chain joins TRBV19 and TRBJ2-7; possibly TRBD1 for D (5 bases). V was shortened by 4 bases and J by 0 bases, with 16 bases between the two germline ends. The CDR3 has 16 residues. Looked up from germline, CDR1 is LNHDA and CDR2 is SQIVND (reference sequence). CDR3 amino acids: CASSTQMGPVSYEQYF. The CDR3 DNA reads as TGTGCCAGTAGTACCCAAATGGGGCCTGTCTCCTACGAGCAGTACTTC.

The rearrangement uses TRBV6-1 and TRBJ2-2; D remains ambiguous. Trimming shortened V by 2 bases and J by 1 base, and 2 bases separated the two germline ends. This CDR3 is 13 amino acids long. Germline lookup yields CDR1 MNHNS and CDR2 SASEGT. CDR3 DNA: TGTGCCAGCAGTGAATGGAACACCGGGGAGCTGTTTTTT. Protein product: CASSEWNTGELFF.

The chain is built from TRBV5-4 and TRBJ2-3; 13 bases align to TRBD2. The CDR3 consists of 16 residues. Looked up from germline, CDR1 is SGHNT and CDR2 is YYREEE (reference sequence). The V segment lost 4 bases and the J segment 3 bases; nucleotides outside the gene matches: 5. Here the CDR3 DNA reads TGTGCCAGCAGCCTCTGGACTAGCGGGAGAACAGATACGCAGTATTTT. Amino acids: CASSLWTSGRTDTQYF.

V gene TRBV28 combines with J gene TRBJ2-1; 10 bases match TRBD2. The CDR3 extends over 15 amino acids. V trimming: 2 bases; J trimming: 7 bases; junction bases outside the gene matches: 5. The germline gives CDR1 MDHEN, CDR2 SYDVKM. The CDR3 reads CASSLLAGVGNEQFF. The CDR3, as DNA: TGTGCCAGCAGTTTACTAGCGGGAGTGGGTAATGAGCAGTTCTTC.

The rearrangement uses TRBV7-9 and TRBJ1-3; D perhaps matches TRBD1 (5 bases). Germline CDR1 is SEHNR and CDR2 is FQNEAQ (reference sequence). The CDR3 is 14 amino acids. The ends were cut back, 2 bases at V and 3 bases at J, with 8 bases in the middle. The DNA for the CDR3 is TGTGCCAGCAGCTTAATCAGGGTTGGAAACACCATATATTTT. Its protein product is CASSLIRVGNTIYF.

V usage is TRBV7-9 and J usage is TRBJ1-3, with D unclear. Germline V gene data show CDR1 as SEHNR and CDR2 as FQNEAQ (reference sequence). The CDR3 contains 14 residues. V dropped 5 bases and J dropped 0 bases, with 8 bases sitting between them. The CDR3 sequence is CASSVTVSGNTIYF. CDR3 DNA: TGTGCCAGCAGCGTTACAGTCTCTGGAAACACCATATATTTT.

The chain links TRBV5-1 to TRBJ1-4; D is possibly TRBD1 (5 bases). V was shortened by 3 bases and J by 5 bases, with 14 bases between the two germline ends. Germline V gene data show CDR1 as SGHRS and CDR2 as YFSETQ. This CDR3 is built from 15 residues. The CDR3 here is CASSSSGTSNEKLFF. CDR3 nucleotides: TGCGCCAGCAGCTCGTCCGGGACTTCAAATGAAAAACTGTTTTTT.